The present entry profiles one T cell receptor (beta chain) with its context. Antigen specificity is unknown. This sample stems from a study of OX40 agonist ivuxolimab in advanced cancers. On the study more broadly: In this cohort, patients received ivuxolimab, an agonistic anti-OX40 (CD134) antibody. A male proportion of more than 75% was recorded, with mean age around 64 years and range roughly 23 to 90. General study results and limits: The work left the antigen specificity of expanded peripheral T cells undetermined. Expanded clones were, on average, more numerous among CD8+ T cells than CD4+.

TCRdb's table, derived via immunoSEQ multiplex PCR, lists solely in-frame clones and lacks some. The sample carries tens of thousands of clones, around 90% recorded once. The CDR3 has 15 amino acids. Germline V CDR1 and CDR2: SNHLY, FYNNEI. Trimming pared 5 bases from V and 4 bases from J, leaving 12 bases between. This chain joins TRBV2 and TRBJ2-6; unclear D gene. Sequencing was performed on CD4+ or CD8+ T cells sorted from blood, taken in a trial of the OX40 agonist ivuxolimab. This TCR was recovered from an adult with an advanced solid tumor such as melanoma, head and neck, liver or kidney cancer. The CDR3 DNA follows: TGTGCCAGCAGTCTACCATCCGTAGGGGCCAACGTCCTGACTTTC. This sequence encodes CASSLPSVGANVLTF.